This T cell receptor beta chain was identified during a study of T cells in Graves' hyperthyroidism and ophthalmopathy. Study findings and constraints: Within blood appeared most thyroid clonotypes that had expanded above 0.001.

The CDR3 totals 15 residues. V lost 7 bases and J lost 2, with 15 bases in between. Germline V gene data show CDR1 as MRHNA and CDR2 as SNTAGT. Hyperthyroidism was newly diagnosed in patients aged 18 to 65 (duration under 2 months). What was amplified from RNA transcripts were TCR beta CDR3 regions. A first-round RT-PCR of the TCR CDR3 used the HTBI primer set. TCRdb passed the multiplex PCR reads through MiXCR, listing each CDR3 protein once. Counted here are about 400,000 distinct CDR3 sequences, under 15% occurring once; the ten biggest clones make up about 30%. In this sample, this clonotype turned up a few times. Its antigen is currently unknown.

The source of this sequence is a woman in her twenties or thirties with Graves' hyperthyroidism. This rearrangement joins TRBV6-4 to TRBJ1-5, with D possibly being TRBD1 (5 bases). Material: blood. The CDR3 nucleotides read TGTGCCAGCACCGAACGGGGGTTCGGCAATCAGCCCCAGCATTTT. Protein: CASTERGFGNQPQHF.